These 15 T cell receptor beta chains were all obtained from the same sample, sequenced in a study of T cells in tuberculosis. Produced via immunoSEQ multiplex PCR; TCRdb's table is partial and in-frame only. Found here are roughly 44,000 clones, roughly 96% of them singletons; the top ten hold around 7%. Sequenced sample: PBMCs. The receptors were gathered from a donor between 10 and 29 years old with latent tuberculosis or without tuberculosis infection.

The chain's CDR3 is CASSPRQDKAAGELFF. CDR3 sequence (DNA): TGTGCCAGCTCACCGCGCCAGGATAAAGCGGCCGGGGAGCTGTTTTTT. This sequence joins TRBV18 and TRBJ2-2, with D possibly matching TRBD2 (5 bases). CDR1 and CDR2 from the germline V gene are KGHSH and LQKENI. The V and J ends lost 3 bases and 6 bases respectively, with 17 bases between them. The CDR3 covers 16 residues.

This clone was recorded once. V is TRBV5-1 and J is TRBJ2-4; TRBD2 matches at 10 bases. This CDR3 comprises 15 residues. The junction had 3 bases not matched to a gene; V was cut back by 0 bases and J by 6 bases. Germline CDR1 and CDR2: SGHRS and YFSETQ. CDR3 amino acids: CASSLEASGRNIQYF. CDR3 DNA: TGCGCCAGCAGCTTGGAGGCTAGCGGGAGAAACATTCAGTACTTC. Looking up the rest from reference TRBV5-1 and TRBJ2-4 gives the full variable domain: KAGVTQTPRYLIKTRGQQVTLSCSPISGHRSVSWYQQTPGQGLQFLFEYFSETQRNKGNFPGRFSGRQFSNSRSEMNVSTLELGDSALYLCASSLEASGRNIQYFGAGTRLSVL.

V gene TRBV25-1 combines with J gene TRBJ1-1; no reliable D call. CDR3 size: 13 residues. The V end lost 4 bases, the J end lost 4 bases, and 10 bases lay between the germline ends. Per the germline V gene, CDR1 is MGHDK and CDR2 is SYGVNS. The CDR3 nucleotides read TGTGCCAGCAGTGGAACTCGGGGCACTGAAGCTTTCTTT. Amino acid sequence: CASSGTRGTEAFF.

This rearrangement joins TRBV18 to TRBJ2-5, with 8 bases identical to TRBD1. The germline V gene has CDR1 KGHSH and CDR2 LQKENI. V shed 3 bases, J shed 12 bases, and the junction held 6 bases outside the gene matches. The CDR3 consists of 12 residues. CDR3 residues: CASSPIGQGEYF. For the CDR3, the DNA is TGTGCCAGCTCACCCATCGGACAGGGCGAGTACTTC.

The J gene is TRBJ1-1, the V gene TRBV6-5; D ambiguous. Germline V gives CDR1 MNHEY, CDR2 SVGAGI. Trimming pared 5 bases from V and 2 bases from J, leaving 15 bases between. The CDR3 consists of 15 residues. This CDR3 reads CASSPAGVGNTEAFF. As DNA, the CDR3 is TGTGCCAGCAGTCCCGCCGGGGTCGGTAACACTGAAGCTTTCTTT.

The chain couples TRBV23-1 to TRBJ1-1, with a possible D match to TRBD1 (5 bases). TRBV23-1 is an ORF, and what it does is uncertain. CDR3 length equals 20 residues. Deletions cut 2 bases from V and 4 bases from J, with 29 bases between. The CDR3 DNA reads as TGCGCCAGCAGTCAAAACTCCCCCATAACGACGGTCCGTCAGGGCACTGAAGCTTTCTTT. It encodes CASSQNSPITTVRQGTEAFF.

This chain connects TRBV19 to TRBJ2-5; a weak D match, TRBD1 (6 bases). The CDR3 loop spans 13 amino acids. Trimming removed 5 bases from V and 4 bases from J, with 11 bases in between. CDR1 and CDR2 (germline): LNHDA, SQIVND (reference sequence). The CDR3, as DNA: TGTGCCAGTAGTTGGGGCAGGGGAGAGACCCAGTACTTC. It codes for CASSWGRGETQYF.

This chain links TRBV2 with TRBJ2-7; D not resolved. Germline values: CDR1 SNHLY, CDR2 FYNNEI. CDR3 length: 12 residues. Trimming shortened V by 6 bases and J by 3 bases, and 9 bases separated the two germline ends. Here the CDR3 reads CASRELGYEQYF. The CDR3 DNA is TGTGCCAGCAGGGAGTTGGGCTACGAGCAGTACTTC.

J is TRBJ2-7 and V is TRBV6-1; D might be TRBD2 (6 bases). V shed 11 bases and J shed 1 base, with 12 bases lying between them. CDR1 is MNHNS, CDR2 SASEGT, per germline. CDR3 size: 12 residues. Here the CDR3 reads CASLEGSYEQYF. The CDR3 DNA sequence: TGTGCCTCCCTGGAGGGATCCTACGAGCAGTACTTC.

The rearrangement joins TRBV19 to TRBJ1-1; 10 nucleotides align to TRBD1. This CDR3 comprises 13 residues. Germline V gene sequence: CDR1 LNHDA, CDR2 SQIVND (reference sequence). V lost 5 bases, J lost 11 bases, and 8 bases stayed unmatched. In DNA form, the CDR3 reads TGTGCCAGTAGTTGGGGACAGGGGACCCTCGCTTTCTTT. This encodes CASSWGQGTLAFF.

J is TRBJ2-3 and V is TRBV30, with 7 bases matching TRBD2. Germline CDR1 GTSNPN, CDR2 SVGIG (reference sequence). The CDR3 loop spans 14 amino acids. The V gene end was trimmed by 0 bases and the J gene end by 0 bases; junction bases not matched to a gene: 0. CDR3 sequence: CAWSVAGSTDTQYF. The DNA for the CDR3 is TGTGCCTGGAGTGTAGCGGGAAGCACAGATACGCAGTATTTT.

For the CDR3, the DNA is TGCGCCAGCAGCTTGGGGGACAGCCTTAGGTATGGCTACACCTTC. Translating gives CASSLGDSLRYGYTF. This chain connects TRBV5-1 to TRBJ1-2; TRBD1 agrees at 7 bases. After removal of 0 bases from V and 5 bases from J, the junction contained 7 bases not matched to a gene. The CDR3 consists of 15 residues. CDR1 is SGHRS and CDR2 is YFSETQ in the germline V gene. Drawing the rest from reference TRBV5-1 and TRBJ1-2, the complete variable domain is KAGVTQTPRYLIKTRGQQVTLSCSPISGHRSVSWYQQTPGQGLQFLFEYFSETQRNKGNFPGRFSGRQFSNSRSEMNVSTLELGDSALYLCASSLGDSLRYGYTFGSGTRLTVV.

J is TRBJ2-1 and V is TRBV30; D may be TRBD1 (6 bases). Germline V gene lookup returns CDR1 GTSNPN and CDR2 SVGIG (reference sequence). This CDR3 region has 15 residues. V was cut by 0 bases and J by 4 bases, with 13 bases left in between. DNA of the CDR3: TGTGCCTGGAGTGTACTCTCAGGGGTTTACAATGAGCAGTTCTTC. This translates into CAWSVLSGVYNEQFF.

The chain links TRBV13 to TRBJ1-1; a possible D gene is TRBD1 (6 bases). This CDR3 region has 12 residues. The germline V gene has CDR1 PRHDT and CDR2 FYEKMQ (reference sequence). The V end lost 2 bases, the J end lost 7 bases, and 8 bases lay between the germline ends. CDR3 in DNA: TGTGCCAGCAGCTTAAGGGGGAGTGAAGCTTTCTTT. It encodes CASSLRGSEAFF.

V usage is TRBV5-6 and J usage is TRBJ1-5; 9 bases are shared with TRBD1. Trimming removed 4 bases from V and 7 bases from J; junction bases left unmatched: 6. Germline V gene lookup returns CDR1 SGHDT and CDR2 YYEEEE. CDR3 length equals 14 residues. Here the CDR3 reads CASSPDRGYQPQHF. The CDR3, as DNA: TGTGCCAGCAGCCCGGACAGGGGATACCAGCCCCAGCATTTT.